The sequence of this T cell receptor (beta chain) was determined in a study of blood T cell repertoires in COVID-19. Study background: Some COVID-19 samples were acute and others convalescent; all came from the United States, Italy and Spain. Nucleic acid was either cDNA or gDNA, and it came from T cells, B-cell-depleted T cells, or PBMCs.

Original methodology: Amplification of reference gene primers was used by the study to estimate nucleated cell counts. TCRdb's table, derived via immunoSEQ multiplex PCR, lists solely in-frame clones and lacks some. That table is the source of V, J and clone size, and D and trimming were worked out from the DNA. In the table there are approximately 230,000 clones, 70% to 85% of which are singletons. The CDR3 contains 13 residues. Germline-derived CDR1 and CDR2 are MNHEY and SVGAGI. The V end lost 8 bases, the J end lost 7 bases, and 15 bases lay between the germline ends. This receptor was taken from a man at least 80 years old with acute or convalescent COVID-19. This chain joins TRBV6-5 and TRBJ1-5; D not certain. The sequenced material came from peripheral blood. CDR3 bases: TGTGCCAGCTCAAGTTCAGTCGTCCAGCCCCAGCATTTT. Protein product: CASSSSVVQPQHF.